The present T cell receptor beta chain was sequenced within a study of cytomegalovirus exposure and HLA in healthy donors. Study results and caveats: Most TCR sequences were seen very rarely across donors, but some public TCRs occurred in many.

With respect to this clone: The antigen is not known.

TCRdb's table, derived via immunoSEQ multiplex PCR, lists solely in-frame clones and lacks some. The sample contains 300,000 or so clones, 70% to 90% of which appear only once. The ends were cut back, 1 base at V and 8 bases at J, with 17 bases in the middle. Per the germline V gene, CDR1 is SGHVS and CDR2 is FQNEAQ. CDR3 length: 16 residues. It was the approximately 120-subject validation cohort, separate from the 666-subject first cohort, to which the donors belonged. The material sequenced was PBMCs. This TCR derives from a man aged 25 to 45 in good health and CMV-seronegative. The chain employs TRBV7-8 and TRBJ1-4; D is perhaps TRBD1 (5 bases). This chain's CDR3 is CASSLDPARVGEKLFF. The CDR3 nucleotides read TGTGCCAGCAGCTTAGATCCGGCCAGGGTGGGGGAAAAACTGTTTTTT.